The count of the clone carrying this T cell receptor (beta chain) is one. Its antigen is not identified. Germline V CDR1 and CDR2: MNHNS, SASEGT. This CDR3 is built from 15 residues. V lost 0 bases and J lost 11, with 19 bases in between. Those with chemo-refractory metastatic non-small-cell lung cancer were treated with focal radiation combined with CTLA-4 blockade using ipilimumab. Libraries were prepared by immunoSEQ multiplex PCR; TCRdb keeps only in-frame clonotypes and omits some of them. The table has 30,000 to 35,000 clones, roughly four fifths seen once. The data were taken from a study of radiotherapy plus CTLA-4 blockade in lung cancer. Findings and limits, study-wide: Alongside interferon-beta, early blood T cell clone dynamics were reportedly the best predictor of response. Blood TCR clones of tumor origin expanded after radiotherapy plus ipilimumab.

The genes are TRBV6-1 and TRBJ2-5; D not resolved. The sample here was peripheral blood, taken from a patient treated with radiotherapy plus ipilimumab. The sequence came from a human donor with non-small cell lung cancer that progressed on radiotherapy plus ipilimumab. CDR3 DNA: TGTGCCAGCAGTGAAGCGCTAAGCTCTCCTCTTAAGCAGTACTTC. Protein sequence: CASSEALSSPLKQYF.